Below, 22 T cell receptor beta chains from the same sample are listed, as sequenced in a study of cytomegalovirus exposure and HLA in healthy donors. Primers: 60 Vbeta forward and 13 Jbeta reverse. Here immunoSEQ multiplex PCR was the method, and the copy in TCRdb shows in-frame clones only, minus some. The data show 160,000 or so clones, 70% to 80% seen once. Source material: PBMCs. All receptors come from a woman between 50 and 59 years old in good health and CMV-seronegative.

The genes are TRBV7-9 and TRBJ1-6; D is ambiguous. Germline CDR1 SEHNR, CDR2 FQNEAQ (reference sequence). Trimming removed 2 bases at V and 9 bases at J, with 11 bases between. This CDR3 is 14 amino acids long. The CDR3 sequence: CASSLTGGSSPLHF. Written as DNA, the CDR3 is TGTGCCAGCAGCTTAACCGGAGGGAGTTCACCCCTCCACTTT.

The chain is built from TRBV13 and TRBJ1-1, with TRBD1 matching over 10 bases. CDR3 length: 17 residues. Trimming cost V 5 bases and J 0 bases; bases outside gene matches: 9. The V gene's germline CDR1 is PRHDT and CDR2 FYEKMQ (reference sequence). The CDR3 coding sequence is TGTGCCAGCAGCCCGCTACCGACAGGGGGCGTGAACACTGAAGCTTTCTTT. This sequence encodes CASSPLPTGGVNTEAFF.

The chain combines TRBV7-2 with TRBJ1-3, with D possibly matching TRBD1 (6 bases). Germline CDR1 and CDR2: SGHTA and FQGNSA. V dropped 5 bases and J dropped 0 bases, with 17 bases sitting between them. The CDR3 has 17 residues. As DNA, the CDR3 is TGTGCCAGCAGCCCACGCCCCGACAGGTACTCTGGAAACACCATATATTTT. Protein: CASSPRPDRYSGNTIYF. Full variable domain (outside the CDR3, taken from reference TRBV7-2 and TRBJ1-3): GAGVSQSPSNKVTEKGKDVELRCDPISGHTALYWYRQSLGQGLEFLIYFQGNSAPDKSGLPSDRFSAERTGGSVSTLTIQRTQQEDSAVYLCASSPRPDRYSGNTIYFGEGSWLTVV.

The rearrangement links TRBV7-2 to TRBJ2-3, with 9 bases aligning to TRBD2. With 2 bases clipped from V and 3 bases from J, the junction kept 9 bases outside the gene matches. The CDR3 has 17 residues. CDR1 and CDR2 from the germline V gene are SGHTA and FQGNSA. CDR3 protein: CASSLPRGGGATDTQYF. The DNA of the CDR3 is TGTGCCAGCAGCTTACCCCGCGGCGGGGGGGCGACAGATACGCAGTATTTT.

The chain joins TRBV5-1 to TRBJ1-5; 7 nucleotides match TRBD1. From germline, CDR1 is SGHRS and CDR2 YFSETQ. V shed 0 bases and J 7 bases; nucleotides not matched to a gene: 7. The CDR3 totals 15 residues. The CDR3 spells CASSLDPGDSQPQHF. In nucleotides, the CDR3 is TGCGCCAGCAGCTTGGACCCAGGGGACAGCCAGCCCCAGCATTTT.

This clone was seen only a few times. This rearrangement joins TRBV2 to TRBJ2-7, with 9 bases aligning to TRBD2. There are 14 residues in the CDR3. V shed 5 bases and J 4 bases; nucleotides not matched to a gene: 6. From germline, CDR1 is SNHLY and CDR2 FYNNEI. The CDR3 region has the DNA TGTGCCAGCAGTACCCAGGGACTAGCTTACGAGCAGTACTTC. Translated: CASSTQGLAYEQYF. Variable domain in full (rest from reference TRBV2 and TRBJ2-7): EPEVTQTPSHQVTQMGQEVILRCVPISNHLYFYWYRQILGQKVEFLVSFYNNEISEKSEIFDDQFSVERPDGSNFTLKIRSTKLEDSAMYFCASSTQGLAYEQYFGPGTRLTVT.

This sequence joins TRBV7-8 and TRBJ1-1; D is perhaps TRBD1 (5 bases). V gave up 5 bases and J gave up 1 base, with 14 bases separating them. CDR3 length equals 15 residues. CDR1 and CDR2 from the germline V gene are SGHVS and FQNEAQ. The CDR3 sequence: CASSHRGTANTEAFF. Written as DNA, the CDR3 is TGTGCCAGCAGCCACCGGGGGACTGCGAACACTGAAGCTTTCTTT. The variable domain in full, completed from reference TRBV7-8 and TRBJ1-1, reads GAGVSQSPRYKVAKRGQDVALRCDPISGHVSLFWYQQALGQGPEFLTYFQNEAQLDKSGLPSDRFFAERPEGSVSTLKIQRTQQEDSAVYLCASSHRGTANTEAFFGQGTRLTVV.

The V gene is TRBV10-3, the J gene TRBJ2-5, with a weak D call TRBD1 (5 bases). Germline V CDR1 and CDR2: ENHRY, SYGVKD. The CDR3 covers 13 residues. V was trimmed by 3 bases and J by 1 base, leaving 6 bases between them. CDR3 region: CAISDRGQETQYF. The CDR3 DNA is TGTGCCATCAGTGATAGGGGCCAAGAGACCCAGTACTTC.

The CDR3 DNA is TGTGCCAGTAGTTCCCGACAGGGAATCTACGAGCAGTACTTC. As protein: CASSSRQGIYEQYF. V is TRBV19 and J is TRBJ2-7; 7 positions agree with TRBD1. The CDR3 has 14 residues. Germline V CDR1 and CDR2: LNHDA, SQIVND (reference sequence). Germline trimming cut 5 bases from V and 3 bases from J; bases unmatched to any gene: 7.

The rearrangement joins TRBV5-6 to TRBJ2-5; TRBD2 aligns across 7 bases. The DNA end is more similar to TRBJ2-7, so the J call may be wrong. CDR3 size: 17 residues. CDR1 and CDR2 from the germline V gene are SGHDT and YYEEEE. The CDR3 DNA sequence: TGTGCCAGCAGCTTGTTGTCAGCTAGCGGAGAGGCCTACGAGCAGTACTTC. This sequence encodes CASSLLSASGEAYEQYF.

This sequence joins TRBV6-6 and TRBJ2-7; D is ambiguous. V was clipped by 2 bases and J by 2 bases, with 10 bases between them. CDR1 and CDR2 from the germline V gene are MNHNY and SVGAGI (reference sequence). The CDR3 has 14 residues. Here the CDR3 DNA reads TGTGCCAGCAGTTACGCACTGCCTGCCTACGAGCAGTACTTC. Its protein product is CASSYALPAYEQYF.

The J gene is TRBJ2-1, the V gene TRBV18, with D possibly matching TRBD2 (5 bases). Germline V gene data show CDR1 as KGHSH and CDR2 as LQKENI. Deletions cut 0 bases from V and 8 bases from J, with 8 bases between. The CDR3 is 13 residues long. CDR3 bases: TGTGCCAGCTCACCACCGGGGAGCGATGAGCAGTTCTTC. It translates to CASSPPGSDEQFF.

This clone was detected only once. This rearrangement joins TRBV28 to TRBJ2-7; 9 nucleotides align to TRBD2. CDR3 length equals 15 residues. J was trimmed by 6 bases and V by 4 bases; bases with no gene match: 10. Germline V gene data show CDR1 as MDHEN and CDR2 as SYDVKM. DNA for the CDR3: TGTGCCAGCAGTTGGCGCGGCCTAGCGGGAAGCGAGCAGTACTTC. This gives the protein CASSWRGLAGSEQYF.

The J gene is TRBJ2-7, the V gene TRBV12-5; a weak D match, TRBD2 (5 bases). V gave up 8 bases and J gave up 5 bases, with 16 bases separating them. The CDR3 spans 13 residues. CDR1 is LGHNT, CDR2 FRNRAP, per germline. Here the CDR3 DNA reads TGTGCTAGTTCCACCGGGGTTTCCAACGAGCAGTACTTC. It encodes CASSTGVSNEQYF.

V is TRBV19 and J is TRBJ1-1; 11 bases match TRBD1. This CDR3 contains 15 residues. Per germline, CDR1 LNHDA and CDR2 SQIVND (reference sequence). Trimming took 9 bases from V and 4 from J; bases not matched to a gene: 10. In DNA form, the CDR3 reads TGTGCCAGCGGGGACAGGGGGGAGTTGGGCACTGAAGCTTTCTTT. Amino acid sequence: CASGDRGELGTEAFF.

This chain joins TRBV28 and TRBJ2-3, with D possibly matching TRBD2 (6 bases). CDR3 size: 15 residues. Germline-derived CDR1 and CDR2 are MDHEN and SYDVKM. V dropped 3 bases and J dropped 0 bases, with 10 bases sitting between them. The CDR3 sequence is CASSLSGRSTDTQYF. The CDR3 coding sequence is TGTGCCAGCAGTTTGAGCGGGCGTAGCACAGATACGCAGTATTTT.

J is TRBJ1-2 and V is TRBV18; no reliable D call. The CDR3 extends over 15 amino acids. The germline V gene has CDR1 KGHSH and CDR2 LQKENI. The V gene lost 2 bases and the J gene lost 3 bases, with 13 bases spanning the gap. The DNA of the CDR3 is TGTGCCAGCTCACCAGTAACAGAAGGCTACTATGGCTACACCTTC. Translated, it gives CASSPVTEGYYGYTF.

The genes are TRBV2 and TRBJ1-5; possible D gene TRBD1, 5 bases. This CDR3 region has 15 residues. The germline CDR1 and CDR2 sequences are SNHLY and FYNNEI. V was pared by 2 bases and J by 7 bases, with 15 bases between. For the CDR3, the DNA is TGTGCCAGCAGTGAACGGGGGACGATCGTCCAGCCCCAGCATTTT. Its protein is CASSERGTIVQPQHF.

The CDR3 here is CAWGTGTGENEQYF. CDR3 sequence (DNA): TGTGCCTGGGGTACCGGGACAGGGGAAAACGAGCAGTACTTC. The chain couples TRBV30 to TRBJ2-7; 10 positions agree with TRBD1. This CDR3 spans 14 amino acids. Losses at the gene ends were 5 bases for V and 5 bases for J; bases not matched to a gene: 9. Germline lookup yields CDR1 GTSNPN and CDR2 SVGIG (reference sequence).

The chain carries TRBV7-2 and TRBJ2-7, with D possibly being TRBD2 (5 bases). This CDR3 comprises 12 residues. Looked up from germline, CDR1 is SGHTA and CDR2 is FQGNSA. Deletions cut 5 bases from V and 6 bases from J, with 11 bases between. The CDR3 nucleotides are TGTGCCAGCAGCCACGGGGTTGGCGAGCAGTACTTC. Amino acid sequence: CASSHGVGEQYF.

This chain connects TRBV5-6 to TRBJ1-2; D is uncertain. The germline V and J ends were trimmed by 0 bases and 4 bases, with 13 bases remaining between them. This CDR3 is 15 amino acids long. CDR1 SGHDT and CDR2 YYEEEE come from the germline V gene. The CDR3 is CASSLASALIYGYTF. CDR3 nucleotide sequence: TGTGCCAGCAGCTTGGCGTCAGCGCTTATCTATGGCTACACCTTC. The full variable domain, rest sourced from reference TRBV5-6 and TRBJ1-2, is DAGVTQSPTHLIKTRGQQVTLRCSPKSGHDTVSWYQQALGQGPQFIFQYYEEEERQRGNFPDRFSGHQFPNYSSELNVNALLLGDSALYLCASSLASALIYGYTFGSGTRLTVV.

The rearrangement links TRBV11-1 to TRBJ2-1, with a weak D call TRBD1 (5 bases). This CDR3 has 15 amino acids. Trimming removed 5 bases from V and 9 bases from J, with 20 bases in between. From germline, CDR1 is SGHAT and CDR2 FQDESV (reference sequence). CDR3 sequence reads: CASSPGRGGHGEQFF. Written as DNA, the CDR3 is TGTGCCAGCAGCCCCGGTCGCGGTGGACACGGTGAGCAGTTCTTC.